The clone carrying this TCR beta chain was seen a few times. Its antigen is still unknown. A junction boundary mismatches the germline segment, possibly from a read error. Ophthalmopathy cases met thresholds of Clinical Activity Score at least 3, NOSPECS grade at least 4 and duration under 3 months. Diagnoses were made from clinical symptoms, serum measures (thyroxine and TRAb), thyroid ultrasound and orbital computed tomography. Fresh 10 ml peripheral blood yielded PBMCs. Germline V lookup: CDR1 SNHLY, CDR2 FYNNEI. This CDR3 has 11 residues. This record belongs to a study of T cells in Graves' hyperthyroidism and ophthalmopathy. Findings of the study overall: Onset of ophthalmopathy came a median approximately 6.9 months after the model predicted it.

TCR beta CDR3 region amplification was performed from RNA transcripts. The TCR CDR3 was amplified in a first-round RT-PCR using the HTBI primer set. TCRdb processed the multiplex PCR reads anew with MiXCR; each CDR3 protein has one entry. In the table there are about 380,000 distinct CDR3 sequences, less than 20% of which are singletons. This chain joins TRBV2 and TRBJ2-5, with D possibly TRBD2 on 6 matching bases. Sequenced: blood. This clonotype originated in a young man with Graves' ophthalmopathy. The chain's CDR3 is CASITGEAQYF. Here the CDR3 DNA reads TGTGCCAGCATTACGGGAGAGGCCCAGTACTTC.